The 10 T cell receptor beta chains below come from one sample, sequenced in a study of CD8 T cells in ankylosing spondylitis listed by TCRdb under 2017. Library preparation used 5' RACE. The data were produced on an Illumina HiSeq 2500. TCRdb took the public reads, trimmed them with fastp at Q25, ran MiXCR for clone calling and kept in-frame beta chains. Rows with one shared CDR3 protein collapse into an entry with the most common genes and DNA. Here the sample has some 200,000 distinct CDR3 sequences; approximately 18% occur a single time. The ten largest clones represent 4.3% of the sample. Sequencing used blood, either unsorted or a sorted T cell fraction (not recorded which). The receptors stem from a male donor aged 5 to 29 with ankylosing spondylitis or in good health (not recorded which). Donor details come from another sample of the same person, matched by shared clones.

This clonotype was seen many times. Relative to the germline gene, one junction end is altered; a read error may explain this. This rearrangement joins TRBV29-1 to TRBJ2-4, with D possibly being TRBD2 (6 bases). The CDR3 is 8 amino acids. Germline-derived CDR1 and CDR2 are SQVTM and ANQGSEA. The CDR3 DNA reads as TGCAGCCCAAATACCGGAGGGTTC. Translating it yields CSPNTGGF.

This clonotype occurred many times. The chain recombines TRBV7-8 with TRBJ2-3, with TRBD2 matching 11 bases. From germline, CDR1 is SGHVS and CDR2 FQNEAQ. V trimming: 4 bases; J trimming: 3 bases; junction bases outside the gene matches: 6. There are 16 residues in the CDR3. This chain's CDR3 is CASSSPSGRKTDTQYF. The CDR3, as DNA: TGTGCCAGCAGCTCGCCTAGCGGGAGGAAAACAGATACGCAGTATTTT. Using reference TRBV7-8 and TRBJ2-3 for the parts outside the CDR3, the full variable domain is GAGVSQSPRYKVAKRGQDVALRCDPISGHVSLFWYQQALGQGPEFLTYFQNEAQLDKSGLPSDRFFAERPEGSVSTLKIQRTQQEDSAVYLCASSSPSGRKTDTQYFGPGTRLTVL.

This clonotype was seen ten or more times. The V gene is TRBV5-1, the J gene TRBJ2-2; tentative D call: TRBD1 (5 bases). Between the trimmed V and J ends, which lost 4 bases and 4 bases, there was a span of 8 bases. This CDR3 spans 13 amino acids. Germline V lookup: CDR1 SGHRS, CDR2 YFSETQ. The DNA of the CDR3 is TGCGCCAGCAGCACAGGAGCCACCGGGGAGCTGTTTTTT. This encodes CASSTGATGELFF.

CDR3 residues: CASKQHPGLGADTQYF. Here the CDR3 DNA reads TGTGCCAGCAAGCAACACCCGGGACTAGGTGCAGATACGCAGTATTTT. The rearrangement joins TRBV13 to TRBJ2-3, with 8 bases identical to TRBD2. Trimming removed 7 bases from V and 4 bases from J; junction bases left unmatched: 13. The CDR3 covers 16 residues. CDR1 is PRHDT and CDR2 is FYEKMQ in the germline V gene (reference sequence).

The gene calls are TRBV20-1 and TRBJ1-1; D perhaps matches TRBD1 (5 bases). Germline values: CDR1 DFQATT, CDR2 SNEGSKA (reference sequence). V was trimmed by 2 bases and J by 4 bases, leaving 14 bases between them. There are 14 residues in the CDR3. The CDR3 here is CSARSIGVGTEAFF. For the CDR3, the DNA is TGCAGTGCTAGATCAATAGGGGTAGGCACTGAAGCTTTCTTT.

The CDR3 reads CASSKGPNEQFF. As DNA, the CDR3 is TGCGCCAGCAGCAAGGGCCCCAATGAGCAGTTCTTC. The chain joins TRBV5-1 to TRBJ2-1, with unresolved D. Trimming pared 4 bases from V and 6 bases from J, leaving 8 bases between. The CDR3 runs 12 residues. Germline-derived CDR1 and CDR2 are SGHRS and YFSETQ. The full variable domain, rest sourced from reference TRBV5-1 and TRBJ2-1, is KAGVTQTPRYLIKTRGQQVTLSCSPISGHRSVSWYQQTPGQGLQFLFEYFSETQRNKGNFPGRFSGRQFSNSRSEMNVSTLELGDSALYLCASSKGPNEQFFGPGTRLTVL.

This clonotype was seen ten or more times. The chain uses TRBV12-3 or TRBV12-4 and TRBJ1-2; no clear D. The V end was cut by 6 bases, the J end by 2 bases, with 10 bases between. The CDR3 has 13 amino acids. CDR3 nucleotide sequence: TGTGCCAGCAGCCCTGGGCTGAACTATGGCTACACCTTC. Amino acid sequence: CASSPGLNYGYTF.

This clonotype was observed at least ten times. This chain uses TRBV6-4 with TRBJ2-6; tentatively, D is TRBD1 (5 bases). The CDR3 length is 15 residues. CDR1 MRHNA and CDR2 SNTAGT come from the germline V gene. V was cut by 8 bases and J by 0 bases, with 11 bases left in between. CDR3 bases: TGTGCCAGCTGTGTCGACAGCTCTGGGGCCAACGTCCTGACTTTC. It encodes CASCVDSSGANVLTF.

This clonotype was seen a handful of times. The chain has TRBV11-1 and TRBJ2-7; D is undetermined. The CDR3 spans 13 residues. CDR1 and CDR2 from the germline V gene are SGHAT and FQDESV (reference sequence). V gave up 6 bases and J gave up 3 bases, with 12 bases separating them. The CDR3 is CASSNRRVYEQYF. CDR3 DNA: TGTGCCAGCAGTAACCGACGGGTCTACGAGCAGTACTTC.

This clonotype was seen many times. The chain carries TRBV5-1 and TRBJ2-5; D possibly matches TRBD1 or TRBD2 (5 bases each). This CDR3 spans 16 amino acids. From germline, CDR1 is SGHRS and CDR2 YFSETQ. Trimming removed 5 bases from V and 5 bases from J, with 22 bases in between. The CDR3 region has the DNA TGCGCCAGCAGGAAGGACCGGGACCCTTGGGCGGAGACCCAGTACTTC. It specifies CASRKDRDPWAETQYF.